This TCR beta chain was sequenced in a study of CXCR3-negative and CXCR3-positive naive CD8 T cells. Findings and caveats of the study: Whereas memory cells differed, naive CXCR3-negative and CXCR3-positive cells shared similar TRBV-TRBJ usage. CXCR3-positive naive cells had TRB CDR3s that were more hydrophobic than CXCR3-negative naive cells had.

Carrying UMI labels, the TRB cDNA libraries were prepared through 5' RACE. TCRdb reprocessed the 5' RACE reads and reports one entry per CDR3 protein, with no DNA. Its table lists approximately 100,000 distinct CDR3 sequences. The CDR3 covers 14 residues. The germline V gene has CDR1 SGDLS and CDR2 YYNGEE. For this clonotype: Its antigen is undetermined.

The J gene is TRBJ2-5, the V gene TRBV9; TCRdb names TRBD1, which stays unverified in the absence of DNA. Sequenced input: naive CXCR3+ CD8+ T cells from blood. Sample subset: CD45RO-CCR7+CD27+CD95- naive CD8+ T cells expressing CXCR3 (TNR3+). The clonotype was recovered from a human donor in good health. Some clones in this sample may be carry-over from other donors' samples. The CDR3: CASSIGPGQETQYF.